This paragraph covers one T cell receptor (delta chain) sequence. This clone's antigen is unknown. Base qualities are missing; no much larger clone stands one base away. Library creation used PCR. The reads were generated on an Illumina MiSeq. Clone calls in TCRdb were regenerated from the public reads with CATT, after which identical DNA sequences shared one row. A total of under 950 delta-chain clones appear in this sample, over 25% of them only once. The ten largest clones capture 75% to 90% of the sample. CDR1 and CDR2 were assigned from the germline V gene as GEAIGNYY and EKD. Measured from the cysteine to the phenylalanine, the CDR3 is 16 residues long. Only CDR3 DNA remains: 48 bases, in frame from the first base. Trimming takes 8 bases from V and 0 bases from J, and the germline ends sit 21 bases apart. The sample originates from a study of human gamma delta and Vdelta1 T cells (dated by TCRdb to the late 2010s). About the investigation overall: Delta One T cells, Vd1+ gamma-delta T cells, were investigated in the study as cytotoxic effectors against acute myeloid leukemia.

The sequence came from a human donor in good health. Material for sequencing was Vdelta1 gamma-delta T cells from blood. In light of the paper, this sample's cell subset or site label describes: Vd1+ T cells from peripheral blood. The V and J genes are TRDV2 and TRDJ1; the D region is possibly TRDD1 or TRDD3, each matching across 5 bases. The sequenced DNA is TGTGCCTCTTTAGATAGTACTGTGGGATACACCGATAAACTCATCTTT. Its coded protein is CASLDSTVGYTDKLIF.